The entry below describes one T cell receptor (beta chain). As yet, its antigen is unknown. The study drew its donors from healthy HIV-negative adults without recent acute infections or vaccinations. This CDR3 contains 13 residues. V dropped 11 bases and J dropped 3; count of bases not matched to a gene: 7. CDR1 and CDR2 from the germline V gene are SNHLY and FYNNEI. These data are taken from a study of shared clonotypes between healthy human individuals. Study observations and caveats: Estimated richness values were generally larger in naive subsets than in memory subsets. The authors expected sequencing depth to affect clonotype sharing among donors.

The protocol was immunoSEQ multiplex PCR, while the TCRdb copy is restricted to in-frame clones and leaves out a portion. The data show about 360,000 clones, with more than 60% seen just once and around 9.3% held by the top ten. This clonotype was sampled from a man aged 30 to 45 in good health. Sequenced: memory CD4+ T cells sorted from blood. This sample's subset: CD45RA-negative fraction. The chain uses TRBV2 and TRBJ2-3, with 8 bases that match TRBD2. The CDR3 loop reads CAAATSATDTQYF. The CDR3 DNA is TGTGCCGCGGCGACTAGCGCGACAGATACGCAGTATTTT.